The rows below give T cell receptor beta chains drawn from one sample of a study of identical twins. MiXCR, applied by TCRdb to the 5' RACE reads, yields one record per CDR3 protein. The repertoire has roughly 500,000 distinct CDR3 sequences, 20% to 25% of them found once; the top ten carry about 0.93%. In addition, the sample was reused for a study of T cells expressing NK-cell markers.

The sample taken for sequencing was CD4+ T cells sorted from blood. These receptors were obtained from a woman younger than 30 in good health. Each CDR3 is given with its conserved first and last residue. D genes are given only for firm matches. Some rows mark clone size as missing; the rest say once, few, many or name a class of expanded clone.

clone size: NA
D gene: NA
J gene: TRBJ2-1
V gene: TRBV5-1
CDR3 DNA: TGCGCCAGCAGCTTGGTGCGAGCGGACTACAATGAGCAGTTCTTC
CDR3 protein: CASSLVRADYNEQFF

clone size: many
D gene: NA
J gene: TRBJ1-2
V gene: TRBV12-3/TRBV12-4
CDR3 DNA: TGTGCCAGCAGTTTCTGGGGGTCCGGCTACACCTTC
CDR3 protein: CASSFWGSGYTF

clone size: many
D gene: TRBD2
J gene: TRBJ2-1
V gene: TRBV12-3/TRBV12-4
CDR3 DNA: TGTGCCAGCAGCTTGGCGGGGGGGCCGAATGAGCAGTTCTTC
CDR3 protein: CASSLAGGPNEQFF

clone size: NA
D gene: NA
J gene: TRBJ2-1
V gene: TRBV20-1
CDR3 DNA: TGCAGTGCTAGAAATACCGGGACTCAGAGGAATGAGCAGTTCTTC
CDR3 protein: CSARNTGTQRNEQFF

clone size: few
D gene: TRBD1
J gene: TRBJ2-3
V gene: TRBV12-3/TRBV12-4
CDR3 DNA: TGTGCCAGCAGAGAAGGCCTGGGACAGGGTATCACAGATACGCAGTATTTT
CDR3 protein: CASREGLGQGITDTQYF

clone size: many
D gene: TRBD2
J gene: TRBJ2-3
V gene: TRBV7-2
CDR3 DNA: TGTGCCAGCAGCTTAGTAGCGGGCCCCGATACGCAGTATTTT
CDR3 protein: CASSLVAGPDTQYF

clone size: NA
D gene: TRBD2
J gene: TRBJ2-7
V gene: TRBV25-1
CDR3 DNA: TGTGCCAGCAGTCCTGCGGGGGGGGCCTCCTACGAGCAGTACTTC
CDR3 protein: CASSPAGGASYEQYF

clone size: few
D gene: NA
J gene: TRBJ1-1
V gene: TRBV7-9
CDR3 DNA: TGTGCCAGCAGCTTAGACTTGGGGGCGAACACTGAAGCTTTCTTT
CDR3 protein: CASSLDLGANTEAFF

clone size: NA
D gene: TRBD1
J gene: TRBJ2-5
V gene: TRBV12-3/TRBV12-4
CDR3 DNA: TGTGCCAGCAGCCTCGACAGGGGACTTGGGGGGAGAGAGACCCAGTACTTC
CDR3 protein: CASSLDRGLGGRETQYF

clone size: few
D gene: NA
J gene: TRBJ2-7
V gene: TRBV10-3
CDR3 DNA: TGTGCCATCAGTGCCGCGGATGGCCCCTACGAGCAGTACTTC
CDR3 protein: CAISAADGPYEQYF

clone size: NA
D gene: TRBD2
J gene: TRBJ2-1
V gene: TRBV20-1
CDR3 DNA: TGCAGTGCCCCGGGAGGGGACCTGCAGTTCTTC
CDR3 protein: CSAPGGDLQFF

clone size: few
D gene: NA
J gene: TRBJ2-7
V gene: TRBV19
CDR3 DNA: TGTGCCAGTAGTATAAGTGGCTACGAGCAGTACTTC
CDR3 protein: CASSISGYEQYF

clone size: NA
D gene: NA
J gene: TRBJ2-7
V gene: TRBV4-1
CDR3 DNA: TGCGCCAGCAGCCAAGGAGACAGGTTTTATCAGCAGTACTTC
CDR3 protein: CASSQGDRFYQQYF

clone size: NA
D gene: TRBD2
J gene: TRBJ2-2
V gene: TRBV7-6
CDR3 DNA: TGTGCCAGCAGCTCGTCTAGCGGGGGGGACACCGGGGAGCTGTTTTTT
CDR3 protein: CASSSSSGGDTGELFF

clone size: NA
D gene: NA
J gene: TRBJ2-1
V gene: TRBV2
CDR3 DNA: TGTGCCAGCAGTGGGCAGAGATATTCCTACAATGAGCAGTTCTTC
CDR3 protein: CASSGQRYSYNEQFF

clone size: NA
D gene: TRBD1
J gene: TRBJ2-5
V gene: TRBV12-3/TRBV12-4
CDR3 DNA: TGTGCCAGCAGTCGGGGACAGGGGAGAGAAGAGACCCAGTACTTC
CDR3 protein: CASSRGQGREETQYF

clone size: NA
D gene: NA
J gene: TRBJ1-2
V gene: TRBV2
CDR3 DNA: TGTGCCAGCAGCAGGGGAATTGACTATGGCTACACCTTC
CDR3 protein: CASSRGIDYGYTF

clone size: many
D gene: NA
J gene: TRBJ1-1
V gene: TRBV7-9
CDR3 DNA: TGTGCCAGCAGCTCGGTCACTGAAGCTTTCTTT
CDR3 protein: CASSSVTEAFF

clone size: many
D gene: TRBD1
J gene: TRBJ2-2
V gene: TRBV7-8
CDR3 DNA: TGTGCCAGCAGCACGGGACAGATTGCGAACACCGGGGAGCTGTTTTTT
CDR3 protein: CASSTGQIANTGELFF

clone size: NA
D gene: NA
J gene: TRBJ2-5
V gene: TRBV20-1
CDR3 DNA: TGCAGTGCTAGATGGGCAGCGCGAGACCAAGAGACCCAGTACTTC
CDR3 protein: CSARWAARDQETQYF

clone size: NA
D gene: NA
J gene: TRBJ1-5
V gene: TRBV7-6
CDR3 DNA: TGTGCCAGCAGCTTGGGGGGGTTTGTAAGCAATCAGCCCCAGCATTTT
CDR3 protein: CASSLGGFVSNQPQHF

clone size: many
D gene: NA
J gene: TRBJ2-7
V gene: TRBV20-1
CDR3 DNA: TGCAGTGCTCTGGGCACTTTCCCCCTAATAGAGCAGTACTTC
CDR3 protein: CSALGTFPLIEQYF

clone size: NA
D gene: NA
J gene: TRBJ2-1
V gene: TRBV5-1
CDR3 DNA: TGCGCCAGCAGCTTGGCGCAGGTCGGGAATGAGCAGTTCTTC
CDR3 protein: CASSLAQVGNEQFF

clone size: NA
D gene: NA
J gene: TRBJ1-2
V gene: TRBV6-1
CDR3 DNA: TGTGCCACTTCCGCTCGGGGGAACTATGGCTACACCTTC
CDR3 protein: CATSARGNYGYTF

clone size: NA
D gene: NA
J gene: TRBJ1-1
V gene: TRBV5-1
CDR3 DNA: TGCGCCAGCAGCCCCACGGGACGGGCGAACACTGAAGCTTTCTTT
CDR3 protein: CASSPTGRANTEAFF

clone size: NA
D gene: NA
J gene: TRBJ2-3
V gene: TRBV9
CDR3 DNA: TGTGCCAGCAGCGTACTAGCCCTGCAAGATACGCAGTATTTT
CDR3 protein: CASSVLALQDTQYF

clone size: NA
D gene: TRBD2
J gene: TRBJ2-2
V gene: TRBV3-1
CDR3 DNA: TGTGCCGCAGCGGCGGGACTAGCGGAAAGGTCGGCCGGGGAGCTGTTTTTT
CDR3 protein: CAAAAGLAERSAGELFF

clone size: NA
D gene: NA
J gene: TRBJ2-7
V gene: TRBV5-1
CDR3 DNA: TGCGCCAGCAGCTTGGCCGGAATCGAGCAGTACTTC
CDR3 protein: CASSLAGIEQYF

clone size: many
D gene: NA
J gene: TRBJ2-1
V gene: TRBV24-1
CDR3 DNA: TGTGCCACCCGAGGGGGGGAGCTTGGTGAGCAGTTCTTC
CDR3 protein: CATRGGELGEQFF

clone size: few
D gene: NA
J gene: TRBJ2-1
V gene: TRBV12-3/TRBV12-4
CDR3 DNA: TGTGCCAGCAGCTACACATCGAATAAGCAGTTCTTC
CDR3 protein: CASSYTSNKQFF

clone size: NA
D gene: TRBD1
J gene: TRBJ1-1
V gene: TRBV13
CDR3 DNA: TGTGCCAGCAGCCACCCGCAGCCGGGACAGTCTGAAGCTTTCTTT
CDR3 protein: CASSHPQPGQSEAFF

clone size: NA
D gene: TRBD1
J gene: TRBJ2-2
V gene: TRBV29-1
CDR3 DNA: TGCAGCGTTGATCAAGAGGGGGCGCACGGGGAGCTGTTTTTT
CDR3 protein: CSVDQEGAHGELFF

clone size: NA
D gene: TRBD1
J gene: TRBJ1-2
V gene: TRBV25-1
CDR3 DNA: TGTGCCAGCAGCCGGACAGGGGCTAATGGCTACACCTTC
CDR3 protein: CASSRTGANGYTF

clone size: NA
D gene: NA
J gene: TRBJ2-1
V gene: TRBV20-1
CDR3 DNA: TGCAGTGCTAGGGGGACTCCTAATGAGCAGTTCTTC
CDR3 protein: CSARGTPNEQFF

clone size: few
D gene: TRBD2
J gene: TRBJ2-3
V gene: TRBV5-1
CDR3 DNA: TGCGCCAGCAGCTTGCGGGGAGGGCCCTCCCCGACAGATACGCAGTATTTT
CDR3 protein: CASSLRGGPSPTDTQYF

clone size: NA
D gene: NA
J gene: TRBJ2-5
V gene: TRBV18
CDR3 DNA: TGTGCCAGCTCAGCGAATGGGGGCCCTCAAGAGACCCAGTACTTC
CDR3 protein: CASSANGGPQETQYF

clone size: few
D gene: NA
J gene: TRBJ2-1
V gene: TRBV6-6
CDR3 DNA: TGTGCCAGCAGTTTTAGTCTCAATGAGCAGTTCTTC
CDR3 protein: CASSFSLNEQFF

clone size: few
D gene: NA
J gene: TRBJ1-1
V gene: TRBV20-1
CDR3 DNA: TGCAGTGCTAGAGGCGCAGGGGCTTACACTGAAGCTTTCTTT
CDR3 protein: CSARGAGAYTEAFF

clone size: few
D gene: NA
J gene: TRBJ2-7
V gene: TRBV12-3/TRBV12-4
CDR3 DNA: TGTGCCAGCAGTTTACGCAGGGGGGTCGACGAGCAGTACTTC
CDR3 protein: CASSLRRGVDEQYF

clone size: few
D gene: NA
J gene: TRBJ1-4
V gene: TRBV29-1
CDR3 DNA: TGCAGCGCTGGGCCGGGAACAACTAATGAAAAACTGTTTTTT
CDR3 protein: CSAGPGTTNEKLFF

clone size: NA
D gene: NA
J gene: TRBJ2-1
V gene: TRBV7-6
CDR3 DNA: TGTGCCAGCAGCTTAGCGTGGTCGGGATCCCCCGGGGAGCAGTTCTTC
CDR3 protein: CASSLAWSGSPGEQFF

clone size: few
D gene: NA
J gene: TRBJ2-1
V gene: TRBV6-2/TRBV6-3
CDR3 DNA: TGTGCCACCGCGAGGGTCACGAATGAGCAGTTCTTC
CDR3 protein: CATARVTNEQFF

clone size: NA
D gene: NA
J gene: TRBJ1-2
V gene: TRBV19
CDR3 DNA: TGTGCCAGTAGGTACGACCCAAACTATGGCTACACCTTC
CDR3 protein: CASRYDPNYGYTF

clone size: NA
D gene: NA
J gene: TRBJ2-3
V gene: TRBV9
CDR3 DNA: TGTGCCAGCAGCGTAGTAGGTCAGAACACAGATACGCAGTATTTT
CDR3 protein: CASSVVGQNTDTQYF

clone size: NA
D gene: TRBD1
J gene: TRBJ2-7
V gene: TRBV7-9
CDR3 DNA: TGTGCCAGCAGCTTCCAAATTGGAAGGGGGCGCGACGAGCAGTACTTC
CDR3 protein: CASSFQIGRGRDEQYF